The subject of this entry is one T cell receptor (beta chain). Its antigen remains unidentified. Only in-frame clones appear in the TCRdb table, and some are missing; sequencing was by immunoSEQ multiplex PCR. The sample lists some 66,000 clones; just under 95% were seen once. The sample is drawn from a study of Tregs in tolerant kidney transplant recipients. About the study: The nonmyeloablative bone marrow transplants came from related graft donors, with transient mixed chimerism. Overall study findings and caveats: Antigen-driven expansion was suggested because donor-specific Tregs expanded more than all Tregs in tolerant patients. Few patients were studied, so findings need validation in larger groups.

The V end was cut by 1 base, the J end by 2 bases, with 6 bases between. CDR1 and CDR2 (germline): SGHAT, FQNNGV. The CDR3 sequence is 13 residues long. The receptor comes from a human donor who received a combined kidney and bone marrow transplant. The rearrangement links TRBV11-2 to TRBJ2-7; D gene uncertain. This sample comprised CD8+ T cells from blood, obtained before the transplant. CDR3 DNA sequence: TGTGCCAGCAGCTTAGCGCCGGCCTACGAGCAGTACTTC. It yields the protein CASSLAPAYEQYF.